The rows below give T cell receptor beta chains drawn from one sample of a study of T cells after yellow fever vaccination. A single record per CDR3 protein comes from TCRdb applying MiXCR to the 5' RACE reads. The table records 310,000 or so distinct CDR3 sequences, roughly 6.8% of them present only once. The material sequenced was PBMCs, taken about 49 days after the first yellow fever vaccination. The receptors stem from a man younger than 35 who received the YFV17D yellow fever vaccine. CDR3s include the opening cysteine and the closing phenylalanine or tryptophan. The D gene is left open where the match is weak. Clone size, where shown, is once, few, many, or a class for clones that have expanded.

CDR3aa: CSADHVGNEQFF
CDR3nt: TGCAGTGCTGACCACGTCGGTAATGAGCAGTTCTTC
d_gene: .
abundance: .
v_gene: TRBV20-1
j_gene: TRBJ2-1

CDR3aa: CASSLVDPTYNEQFF
CDR3nt: TGTGCCAGCAGCTTAGTGGACCCGACCTACAATGAGCAGTTCTTC
d_gene: .
abundance: few
v_gene: TRBV11-2
j_gene: TRBJ2-1

CDR3aa: CASRQASATEAFF
CDR3nt: TGTGCCAGCAGACAAGCTTCGGCCACTGAAGCTTTCTTT
d_gene: .
abundance: few
v_gene: TRBV12-3/TRBV12-4
j_gene: TRBJ1-1

CDR3aa: CASSQDVRNTEAFF
CDR3nt: TGCGCCAGCAGCCAAGATGTCAGGAACACTGAAGCTTTCTTT
d_gene: .
abundance: few
v_gene: TRBV4-3
j_gene: TRBJ1-1

CDR3aa: CASSSLTGSGETQYF
CDR3nt: TGTGCCAGCAGCTCCCTGACAGGGTCGGGGGAGACCCAGTACTTC
d_gene: TRBD1
abundance: .
v_gene: TRBV5-5
j_gene: TRBJ2-5

CDR3aa: CASSLDDRGLYF
CDR3nt: TGTGCCAGCAGCTTGGACGACAGGGGGCTATATTTT
d_gene: TRBD1
abundance: few
v_gene: TRBV5-4
j_gene: TRBJ2-3

CDR3aa: CASREGIGSPLHF
CDR3nt: TGTGCCAGCCGTGAGGGTATAGGGTCACCCCTCCACTTT
d_gene: .
abundance: .
v_gene: TRBV19
j_gene: TRBJ1-6

CDR3aa: CASSQGGGGGEQFF
CDR3nt: TGCGCCAGCAGCCAAGGGGGAGGGGGTGGTGAGCAGTTCTTC
d_gene: .
abundance: many
v_gene: TRBV4-1
j_gene: TRBJ2-1

CDR3aa: CASSLGGQPDTQYF
CDR3nt: TGTGCCAGCAGTTTAGGAGGACAGCCAGATACGCAGTATTTT
d_gene: .
abundance: few
v_gene: TRBV12-3/TRBV12-4
j_gene: TRBJ2-3

CDR3aa: CASSPLSGQPQHF
CDR3nt: TGCGCCAGCAGCCCCCTTTCGGGGCAGCCCCAGCATTTT
d_gene: .
abundance: few
v_gene: TRBV4-1
j_gene: TRBJ1-5

CDR3aa: CASSQYNIGELFF
CDR3nt: TGTGCCAGCAGCCAATATAACATCGGGGAGCTGTTTTTT
d_gene: .
abundance: .
v_gene: TRBV14
j_gene: TRBJ2-2

CDR3aa: CASSLEQGRNTEAFF
CDR3nt: TGTGCCAGCAGCTTAGAACAGGGTCGCAACACTGAAGCTTTCTTT
d_gene: .
abundance: few
v_gene: TRBV7-9
j_gene: TRBJ1-1

CDR3aa: CASSSGTSGGVFTDTQYF
CDR3nt: TGTGCCAGCAGCTCCGGGACTAGCGGGGGGGTCTTCACAGATACGCAGTATTTT
d_gene: TRBD2
abundance: .
v_gene: TRBV11-1
j_gene: TRBJ2-3

CDR3aa: CASSRRRDGKNRMNTEAFF
CDR3nt: TGTGCCAGCAGCCGGCGAAGGGACGGTAAGAATAGGATGAACACTGAAGCTTTCTTT
d_gene: .
abundance: .
v_gene: TRBV4-2
j_gene: TRBJ1-1

CDR3aa: CSAADRGSYNSPLHF
CDR3nt: TGCAGTGCAGCGGACAGGGGTTCCTATAATTCACCCCTCCACTTT
d_gene: TRBD1
abundance: .
v_gene: TRBV20-1
j_gene: TRBJ1-6

CDR3aa: CSARTSLSSYEQYF
CDR3nt: TGCAGTGCCCGGACGAGTCTTAGCTCCTACGAGCAGTACTTC
d_gene: .
abundance: .
v_gene: TRBV20-1
j_gene: TRBJ2-7

CDR3aa: CASSLAEARETQYF
CDR3nt: TGTGCCAGCAGCTTAGCCGAGGCAAGAGAGACCCAGTACTTC
d_gene: .
abundance: few
v_gene: TRBV7-9
j_gene: TRBJ2-5

CDR3aa: CASSSRGGSSYEQYF
CDR3nt: TGTGCCAGCAGCTCCCGGGGGGGGAGCTCCTACGAGCAGTACTTC
d_gene: TRBD2
abundance: many
v_gene: TRBV11-2
j_gene: TRBJ2-7

CDR3aa: CASSPDRAPNEQFF
CDR3nt: TGTGCCAGCAGCCCCGACAGGGCCCCCAATGAGCAGTTCTTC
d_gene: TRBD1
abundance: .
v_gene: TRBV3-1
j_gene: TRBJ2-1

CDR3aa: CASSSYRDNYGYTF
CDR3nt: TGTGCCAGCAGTTCATACAGGGACAACTATGGCTACACCTTC
d_gene: .
abundance: few
v_gene: TRBV28
j_gene: TRBJ1-2

CDR3aa: CASSRTGTGVNQPQHF
CDR3nt: TGTGCCAGCAGCCGTACCGGGACAGGGGTCAATCAGCCCCAGCATTTT
d_gene: TRBD1
abundance: .
v_gene: TRBV7-2
j_gene: TRBJ1-5

CDR3aa: CASSPGTGETQYF
CDR3nt: TGTGCCAGCAGCCCGGGGACAGGAGAGACCCAGTACTTC
d_gene: TRBD1
abundance: few
v_gene: TRBV7-9
j_gene: TRBJ2-5

CDR3aa: CSVEWAGGPDTQYF
CDR3nt: TGCAGCGTTGAATGGGCGGGGGGACCAGATACGCAGTATTTT
d_gene: TRBD2
abundance: .
v_gene: TRBV29-1
j_gene: TRBJ2-3

CDR3aa: CASSISGTGHYGYTF
CDR3nt: TGTGCCAGCAGCATTTCCGGGACAGGGCACTATGGCTACACCTTC
d_gene: TRBD1
abundance: .
v_gene: TRBV9
j_gene: TRBJ1-2

CDR3aa: CASRPSVSADTQYF
CDR3nt: TGTGCCAGCAGGCCTAGCGTTAGCGCAGATACGCAGTATTTT
d_gene: .
abundance: few
v_gene: TRBV12-3/TRBV12-4
j_gene: TRBJ2-3

CDR3aa: CASSLKGHGAYEQYF
CDR3nt: TGTGCCAGCAGCTTAAAGGGGCACGGGGCCTACGAGCAGTACTTC
d_gene: .
abundance: few
v_gene: TRBV7-8
j_gene: TRBJ2-7

CDR3aa: CSAREGQGNGYTF
CDR3nt: TGCAGTGCTAGGGAGGGACAGGGGAATGGCTACACCTTC
d_gene: TRBD1
abundance: few
v_gene: TRBV20-1
j_gene: TRBJ1-2

CDR3aa: CASSSWTQAYEQYF
CDR3nt: TGTGCCAGCAGTTCCTGGACACAAGCCTACGAGCAGTACTTC
d_gene: .
abundance: few
v_gene: TRBV6-2/TRBV6-3
j_gene: TRBJ2-7

CDR3aa: CSPRDRDTDTQYF
CDR3nt: TGCAGCCCCCGGGACAGGGACACAGATACGCAGTATTTT
d_gene: TRBD1
abundance: few
v_gene: TRBV29-1
j_gene: TRBJ2-3

CDR3aa: CASSQGNGRPRGNTIYF
CDR3nt: TGCGCCAGCAGCCAAGGCAATGGACGGCCTCGGGGAAACACCATATATTTT
d_gene: .
abundance: few
v_gene: TRBV4-1
j_gene: TRBJ1-3

CDR3aa: CASSPLTRGLNEQYF
CDR3nt: TGCGCCAGCAGCCCATTAACTCGAGGGCTAAACGAGCAGTACTTC
d_gene: .
abundance: .
v_gene: TRBV4-1
j_gene: TRBJ2-7

CDR3aa: CASRPGSSLNEQFF
CDR3nt: TGTGCCAGCAGGCCCGGGTCCTCTCTCAATGAGCAGTTCTTC
d_gene: .
abundance: few
v_gene: TRBV5-5
j_gene: TRBJ2-1

CDR3aa: CASSQPGGTQYF
CDR3nt: TGCGCCAGCAGCCAACCTGGTGGGACCCAGTACTTC
d_gene: .
abundance: .
v_gene: TRBV4-3
j_gene: TRBJ2-5

CDR3aa: CASSPDRIGGYGYTF
CDR3nt: TGTGCCAGCAGCCCAGACAGGATCGGAGGCTATGGCTACACCTTC
d_gene: .
abundance: .
v_gene: TRBV7-2
j_gene: TRBJ1-2

CDR3aa: CASSLESPETQYF
CDR3nt: TGTGCCAGCAGCTTGGAGTCCCCAGAGACCCAGTACTTC
d_gene: .
abundance: .
v_gene: TRBV5-4
j_gene: TRBJ2-5

CDR3aa: CAGSTTRYTQYF
CDR3nt: TGTGCCGGTTCGACCACCCGTTATACGCAGTATTTT
d_gene: .
abundance: .
v_gene: TRBV30
j_gene: TRBJ2-3

CDR3aa: CASSRIKMGGETQYF
CDR3nt: TGTGCCAGCAGCAGGATAAAGATGGGGGGAGAGACCCAGTACTTC
d_gene: .
abundance: .
v_gene: TRBV7-2
j_gene: TRBJ2-5

CDR3aa: CSVGRETQYF
CDR3nt: TGCAGTGTCGGGCGAGAGACCCAGTACTTC
d_gene: .
abundance: .
v_gene: TRBV20-1
j_gene: TRBJ2-5

CDR3aa: CASSLAYRAGETQYF
CDR3nt: TGTGCCAGCAGCTTAGCGTACAGGGCGGGAGAGACCCAGTACTTC
d_gene: .
abundance: .
v_gene: TRBV7-7
j_gene: TRBJ2-5

CDR3aa: CASSASTSLAETQYF
CDR3nt: TGTGCCAGCAGCGCCTCGACTAGCTTGGCAGAGACCCAGTACTTC
d_gene: TRBD2
abundance: .
v_gene: TRBV9
j_gene: TRBJ2-5

CDR3aa: CASGRQLVTPLF
CDR3nt: TGTGCCAGCGGTCGCCAACTAGTGACCCCACTCTTC
d_gene: .
abundance: few
v_gene: TRBV2
j_gene: TRBJ2-1

CDR3aa: CASSSIRGRSYEQYF
CDR3nt: TGTGCCAGCAGCTCAATTCGAGGCCGTTCCTACGAGCAGTACTTC
d_gene: .
abundance: few
v_gene: TRBV7-6
j_gene: TRBJ2-7

CDR3aa: CASSEGGSSYNSPLHF
CDR3nt: TGTGCCAGCAGTGAGGGTGGCAGCTCCTATAATTCACCCCTCCACTTT
d_gene: .
abundance: few
v_gene: TRBV25-1
j_gene: TRBJ1-6

CDR3aa: CASSLNAGGPEAQYF
CDR3nt: TGTGCCAGCAGCCTTAACGCGGGGGGGCCTGAAGCGCAGTATTTT
d_gene: TRBD2
abundance: many
v_gene: TRBV7-2
j_gene: TRBJ2-3

CDR3aa: CASTYLGEGPYNEQFF
CDR3nt: TGTGCCAGCACCTACCTCGGGGAGGGGCCGTACAATGAGCAGTTCTTC
d_gene: TRBD2
abundance: few
v_gene: TRBV12-3/TRBV12-4
j_gene: TRBJ2-1